The 30 T cell receptor beta chains given below trace back to one sample, sequenced in a study of blood T cell repertoires in COVID-19. The repertoire was sequenced with immunoSEQ multiplex PCR; TCRdb's copy has only in-frame clones and lacks some. The repertoire holds tens of thousands of clones, with roughly 89% as singletons. Specimen: peripheral blood. These receptors were obtained from a man in his 60s with acute or convalescent COVID-19.

The genes are TRBV9 and TRBJ2-2; TRBD2 agrees at 12 bases. J gave up 4 bases and V 0 bases, and 4 bases lay outside the gene matches. The CDR3 has 17 residues. The V gene's germline CDR1 is SGDLS and CDR2 YYNGEE. The CDR3 is CASSVDRGLAGTGELFF. The CDR3 nucleotides read TGTGCCAGCAGCGTAGACAGGGGACTAGCGGGCACCGGGGAGCTGTTTTTT.

V usage is TRBV20-1 and J usage is TRBJ1-1; 10 positions agree with TRBD1. Trimming removed 3 bases from V and 0 bases from J; junction bases left unmatched: 4. Germline V CDR1 and CDR2: DFQATT, SNEGSKA (reference sequence). The CDR3 is 15 amino acids. CDR3 sequence (DNA): TGCAGTGCTAGTGGGGGACAGGGGATGAACACTGAAGCTTTCTTT. As protein: CSASGGQGMNTEAFF.

The chain's CDR3 is CASSARQGANTEAFF. DNA for the CDR3: TGTGCCAGCAGCGCACGACAGGGGGCAAACACTGAAGCTTTCTTT. The chain has TRBV3-1 (or the pseudogene TRBV3-2) and TRBJ1-1, with 10 nucleotides matching TRBD1. The CDR3 contains 15 residues. Germline V lookup: CDR1 LGHDT, CDR2 YNNKEL (reference sequence). The V segment lost 5 bases and the J segment 2 bases; nucleotides outside the gene matches: 5.

The V and J genes are TRBV30 and TRBJ2-5, with D uncertain. Trimming took 2 bases from V and 5 from J, leaving 6 bases between them. CDR3 length: 11 amino acids. CDR1 is GTSNPN and CDR2 is SVGIG in the germline V gene (reference sequence). The CDR3 loop reads CAWSILETQYF. CDR3 nucleotide sequence: TGTGCCTGGAGTATTCTGGAGACCCAGTACTTC.

This sequence joins TRBV3-1 (or the pseudogene TRBV3-2) and TRBJ1-1; D uncertain. The ends were cut back, 1 base at V and 4 bases at J, with 13 bases in the middle. CDR1 and CDR2 from the germline V gene are LGHDT and YNNKEL (reference sequence). This CDR3 comprises 15 residues. In DNA form, the CDR3 reads TGTGCCAGCAGCCAAGCTGTATCCGGGGTCACTGAAGCTTTCTTT. This codes for CASSQAVSGVTEAFF.

The rearrangement links TRBV24-1 to TRBJ1-4, with 7 bases that match TRBD1. The V gene end was trimmed by 4 bases and the J gene end by 0 bases; junction bases not matched to a gene: 1. The V gene's germline CDR1 is KGHDR and CDR2 SFDVKD. The CDR3 loop spans 15 amino acids. CDR3 sequence reads: CATSETGATNEKLFF. The CDR3 nucleotides read TGTGCCACCAGTGAAACAGGGGCAACTAATGAAAAACTGTTTTTT.

This chain joins TRBV4-3 and TRBJ1-5; D is ambiguous. V lost 1 base, J lost 4 bases, and 5 bases lay in between. Germline lookup yields CDR1 LGHNA and CDR2 YSLEER. The CDR3 has 13 amino acids. The CDR3: CASSQGLNQPQHF. The CDR3 DNA sequence: TGCGCCAGCAGCCAAGGACTGAATCAGCCCCAGCATTTT.

This clone has just one count. The chain combines TRBV20-1 with TRBJ1-2; 10 nucleotides agree with TRBD1. The CDR3 runs to 16 residues. V dropped 3 bases and J dropped 2; count of bases not matched to a gene: 9. Germline CDR1 is DFQATT and CDR2 is SNEGSKA (reference sequence). The CDR3 loop is CSASSEQGQGNYGYTF. CDR3 nucleotide sequence: TGCAGTGCTAGTTCCGAGCAGGGACAGGGGAACTATGGCTACACCTTC.

The gene calls are TRBV4-3 and TRBJ1-1, with D perhaps matching TRBD1 (5 bases). Trimming left V 0 bases short and J 6 bases short, with 14 bases between. Germline-derived CDR1 and CDR2 are LGHNA and YSLEER. CDR3 length: 15 residues. As DNA, the CDR3 is TGCGCCAGCAGCCAAGATTGGGGGGTGAGTCCTGAAGCTTTCTTT. Its protein is CASSQDWGVSPEAFF.

The chain combines TRBV12-3 or TRBV12-4 with TRBJ1-5; D unresolved. This CDR3 is built from 13 residues. Trimming shortened V by 6 bases and J by 5 bases, and 11 bases separated the two germline ends. In nucleotides, the CDR3 is TGTGCCAGCAGCCTGAGGGATTATCAGCCCCAGCATTTT. Residues: CASSLRDYQPQHF.

The chain combines TRBV27 with TRBJ1-2; D remains ambiguous. CDR1 MNHEY and CDR2 SMNVEV come from the germline V gene (reference sequence). The V end was cut by 5 bases, the J end by 4 bases, with 11 bases between. The CDR3 runs 13 residues. The CDR3 region has the DNA TGTGCCAGCAGTCCGGGAATCGCCTATGGCTACACCTTC. The encoded protein is CASSPGIAYGYTF.

The rearrangement links TRBV5-6 to TRBJ1-4; unclear D gene. CDR3 length: 14 residues. Germline loops: CDR1 SGHDT, CDR2 YYEEEE. Trimming pared 0 bases from V and 5 bases from J, leaving 8 bases between. The CDR3 sequence: CASSLGSRNEKLFF. The CDR3 region has the DNA TGTGCCAGCAGCTTGGGGAGCCGCAATGAAAAACTGTTTTTT.

This clone has just one count. Here the CDR3 DNA reads TGTGCCAGCAGCTTAGATCAAGGGACAGGAAGCTTTGGCTACACCTTC. Its protein product is CASSLDQGTGSFGYTF. The rearrangement links TRBV7-2 to TRBJ1-2; 8 bases are a match to TRBD1. Germline CDR1 and CDR2: SGHTA and FQGNSA. The CDR3 totals 16 residues. V dropped 1 base and J dropped 7; count of bases not matched to a gene: 11.

In this sample, this clone turned up once. V usage is TRBV7-2 and J usage is TRBJ1-1; D unresolved. The CDR3 totals 13 residues. Trimming pared 1 base from V and 1 base from J, leaving 4 bases between. Germline CDR1 SGHTA, CDR2 FQGNSA. The CDR3 nucleotides are TGTGCCAGCAGCTTAGTAGAGAACACTGAAGCTTTCTTT. Translated: CASSLVENTEAFF.

The J gene is TRBJ2-2, the V gene TRBV7-8, with D maybe TRBD1 (5 bases). This CDR3 has 13 amino acids. The germline V gene encodes CDR1 SGHVS and CDR2 FQNEAQ. V lost 4 bases and J 5 bases, leaving 8 bases between the germline ends. Here the CDR3 DNA reads TGTGCCAGCAGCTCGCAGGGAACCGGGGAGCTGTTTTTT. Amino acid sequence: CASSSQGTGELFF. Variable domain in full (rest from reference TRBV7-8 and TRBJ2-2): GAGVSQSPRYKVAKRGQDVALRCDPISGHVSLFWYQQALGQGPEFLTYFQNEAQLDKSGLPSDRFFAERPEGSVSTLKIQRTQQEDSAVYLCASSSQGTGELFFGEGSRLTVL.

This chain joins TRBV9 and TRBJ2-1, with TRBD2 identical over 9 bases. Germline CDR1 reads SGDLS; CDR2 reads YYNGEE. Losses at the gene ends were 0 bases for V and 9 bases for J; bases not matched to a gene: 13. CDR3 length: 17 amino acids. CDR3 in DNA: TGTGCCAGCAGCGTAGGAGGGGGACTAGCAGGGCAAGGTGAGCAGTTCTTC. Protein product: CASSVGGGLAGQGEQFF.

This sequence joins TRBV24-1 and TRBJ2-3, with 7 positions matching TRBD1. Trimming at V came to 3 bases and at J to 3 bases, leaving 8 bases not matched to a gene. The CDR3 sequence is 16 residues long. Germline loops: CDR1 KGHDR, CDR2 SFDVKD. The CDR3 sequence: CATSDGWDSWTDTQYF. In DNA, the CDR3 is TGTGCCACCAGTGATGGCTGGGACAGCTGGACAGATACGCAGTATTTT.

J is TRBJ1-2 and V is TRBV19, with 11 bases lining up with TRBD1. The CDR3 totals 14 residues. The ends lost 4 bases at V and 2 bases at J; junction bases unmatched: 0. Germline values: CDR1 LNHDA, CDR2 SQIVND (reference sequence). The CDR3 is CASSRTGGNYGYTF. The CDR3 DNA sequence: TGTGCCAGTAGTAGGACAGGGGGCAACTATGGCTACACCTTC.

The chain links TRBV11-2 to TRBJ2-2; D might be TRBD2 (6 bases). The germline V and J ends were trimmed by 6 bases and 3 bases, with 14 bases remaining between them. This CDR3 has 15 residues. Germline CDR1 reads SGHAT; CDR2 reads FQNNGV. CDR3 sequence: CASRPTRGDTGELFF. In DNA, the CDR3 is TGTGCCAGCAGGCCTACGCGGGGCGACACCGGGGAGCTGTTTTTT.

The chain combines TRBV27 with TRBJ1-2, with 7 positions matching TRBD1. The V gene end was trimmed by 0 bases and the J gene end by 5 bases; junction bases not matched to a gene: 6. The germline gives CDR1 MNHEY, CDR2 SMNVEV (reference sequence). The CDR3 consists of 15 residues. CDR3 in amino acids: CASSLSPGQYYGYTF. CDR3 sequence (DNA): TGTGCCAGCAGTTTATCCCCGGGACAGTATTATGGCTACACCTTC.

The sample holds one count of this clone. The chain combines TRBV3-1 (or the pseudogene TRBV3-2) with TRBJ1-6; no reliable D call. V was trimmed by 1 base and J by 7 bases, leaving 14 bases between them. The CDR3 contains 16 residues. Germline V gives CDR1 LGHDT, CDR2 YNNKEL (reference sequence). The CDR3 region has the DNA TGTGCCAGCAGCCAAGTAGAAGAGGTGCGGAATTCACCCCTCCACTTT. This encodes CASSQVEEVRNSPLHF.

The chain is built from TRBV3-1 (or the pseudogene TRBV3-2) and TRBJ1-1; possibly TRBD1 for D (6 bases). The CDR3 covers 14 residues. From germline, CDR1 is LGHDT and CDR2 YNNKEL (reference sequence). Trimming stripped 4 bases from V and 5 bases from J, with 14 bases between. The CDR3 protein is CASSPPAGATEAFF. CDR3 DNA sequence: TGTGCCAGCAGCCCCCCGGCGGGGGCGACTGAAGCTTTCTTT.

The chain carries TRBV19 and TRBJ1-1, with no clear D. Germline-derived CDR1 and CDR2 are LNHDA and SQIVND (reference sequence). This CDR3 spans 14 amino acids. Trimming stripped 6 bases from V and 2 bases from J, with 13 bases between. The CDR3 loop reads CASRLEGFNTEAFF. DNA of the CDR3: TGTGCCAGTAGGTTGGAGGGATTTAACACTGAAGCTTTCTTT.

The V and J genes are TRBV27 and TRBJ2-3, with 10 bases lining up with TRBD2. The V gene's germline CDR1 is MNHEY and CDR2 SMNVEV (reference sequence). This CDR3 has 16 amino acids. After removal of 3 bases from V and 3 bases from J, the junction contained 6 bases not matched to a gene. The CDR3 protein is CASSFSSGGRTDTQYF. In DNA form, the CDR3 reads TGTGCCAGCAGTTTTTCTAGCGGGGGTAGGACAGATACGCAGTATTTT.

As regards this clone: A read error may produce the germline difference seen at one junction end. The chain couples TRBV7-6 to TRBJ1-2; D possibly corresponds to TRBD1 (6 bases). The CDR3 has 13 residues. Germline CDR1 and CDR2: SGHVS and FNYEAQ. The CDR3 here is CASSDSRQGPSNF. The CDR3 nucleotides are TGTGCCAGCAGCGATAGTAGGCAGGGGCCCTCCAACTTC.

The chain is built from TRBV4-3 and TRBJ2-5; 8 bases agree with TRBD1. The germline CDR1 and CDR2 sequences are LGHNA and YSLEER. Trimming at V came to 0 bases and at J to 4 bases, leaving 16 bases not matched to a gene. CDR3 length equals 19 residues. CDR3 sequence: CASSQDWGRLQGVGETQYF. The CDR3 region has the DNA TGCGCCAGCAGCCAAGACTGGGGTCGGTTACAGGGGGTTGGAGAGACCCAGTACTTC.

The V gene is TRBV7-3, the J gene TRBJ2-3; 8 bases map to TRBD2. The CDR3 consists of 14 residues. Germline V gene data show CDR1 as SGHTA and CDR2 as FQGTGA. V gave up 3 bases and J gave up 3 bases; unmatched junction bases: 2. The CDR3 nucleotides are TGTGCCAGCAGCTTCGGGGGGGCAACAGATACGCAGTATTTT. It specifies CASSFGGATDTQYF. The full variable domain, in which reference TRBV7-3 and TRBJ2-3 provide the parts outside the CDR3, is GAGVSQTPSNKVTEKGKYVELRCDPISGHTALYWYRQSLGQGPEFLIYFQGTGAADDSGLPNDRFFAVRPEGSVSTLKIQRTERGDSAVYLCASSFGGATDTQYFGPGTRLTVL.

The chain is built from TRBV30 and TRBJ2-7; the D is unclear. Trimming left V 4 bases short and J 4 bases short, with 14 bases between. In germline, CDR1 is GTSNPN, CDR2 SVGIG (reference sequence). The CDR3 is 13 residues long. The CDR3 here is CAWTGVGFYEQYF. As DNA, the CDR3 is TGTGCCTGGACAGGCGTAGGATTTTACGAGCAGTACTTC.

V and J are TRBV11-2 and TRBJ2-7; 8 bases map to TRBD2. This CDR3 has 14 residues. Germline loops: CDR1 SGHAT, CDR2 FQNNGV. J was trimmed by 4 bases and V by 0 bases; bases with no gene match: 2. The CDR3 coding sequence is TGTGCCAGCAGCTTAGACGGGGGGGGTTACGAGCAGTACTTC. Protein product: CASSLDGGGYEQYF.

The chain joins TRBV4-3 to TRBJ2-3; 11 bases align to TRBD2. The CDR3 contains 17 residues. Germline trimming cut 4 bases from V and 0 bases from J; bases unmatched to any gene: 6. Germline V CDR1 and CDR2: LGHNA, YSLEER. The CDR3 reads CASSRGTSGLSTDTQYF. CDR3 coding DNA: TGCGCCAGCAGCCGCGGGACTAGCGGACTAAGCACAGATACGCAGTATTTT.